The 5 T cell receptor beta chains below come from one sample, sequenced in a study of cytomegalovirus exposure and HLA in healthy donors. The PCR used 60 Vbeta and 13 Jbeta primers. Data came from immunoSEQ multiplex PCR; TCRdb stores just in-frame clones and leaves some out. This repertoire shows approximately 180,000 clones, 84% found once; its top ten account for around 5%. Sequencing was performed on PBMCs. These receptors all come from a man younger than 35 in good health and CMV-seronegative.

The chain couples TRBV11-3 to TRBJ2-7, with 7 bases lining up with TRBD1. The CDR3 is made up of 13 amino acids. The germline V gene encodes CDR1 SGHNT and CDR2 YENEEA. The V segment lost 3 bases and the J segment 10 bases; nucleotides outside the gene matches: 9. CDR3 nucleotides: TGTGCCAGCAGCTTGTCCGAGACAGGGCCTCAGTACTTC. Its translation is CASSLSETGPQYF.

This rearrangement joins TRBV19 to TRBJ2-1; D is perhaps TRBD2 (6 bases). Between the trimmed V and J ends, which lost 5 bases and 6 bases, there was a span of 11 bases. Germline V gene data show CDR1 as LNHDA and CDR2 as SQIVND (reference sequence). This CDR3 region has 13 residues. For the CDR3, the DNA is TGTGCCAGTAGTGCGGGACCGAGCAATGAGCAGTTCTTC. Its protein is CASSAGPSNEQFF. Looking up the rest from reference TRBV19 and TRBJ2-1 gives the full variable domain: DGGITQSPKYLFRKEGQNVTLSCEQNLNHDAMYWYRQDPGQGLRLIYYSQIVNDFQKGDIAEGYSVSREKKESFPLTVTSAQKNPTAFYLCASSAGPSNEQFFGPGTRLTVL.

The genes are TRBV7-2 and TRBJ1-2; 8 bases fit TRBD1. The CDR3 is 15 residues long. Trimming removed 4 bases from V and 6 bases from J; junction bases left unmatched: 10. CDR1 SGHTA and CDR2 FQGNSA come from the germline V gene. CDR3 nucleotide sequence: TGTGCCAGCAGCTATCGGACAGGGACGTTTGATGGCTACACCTTC. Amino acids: CASSYRTGTFDGYTF.

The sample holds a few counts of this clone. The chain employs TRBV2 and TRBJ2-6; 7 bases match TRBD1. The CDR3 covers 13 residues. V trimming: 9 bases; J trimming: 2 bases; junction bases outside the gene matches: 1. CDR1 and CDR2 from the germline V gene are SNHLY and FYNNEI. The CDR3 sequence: CARGTAGANVLTF. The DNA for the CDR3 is TGTGCCAGGGGGACAGCTGGGGCCAACGTCCTGACTTTC.

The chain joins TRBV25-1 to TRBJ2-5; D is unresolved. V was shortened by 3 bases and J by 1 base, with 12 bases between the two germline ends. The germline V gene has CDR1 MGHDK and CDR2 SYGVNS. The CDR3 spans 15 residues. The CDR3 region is CASSDQTVSQETQYF. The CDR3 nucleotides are TGTGCCAGCAGTGACCAAACAGTTTCCCAAGAGACCCAGTACTTC.